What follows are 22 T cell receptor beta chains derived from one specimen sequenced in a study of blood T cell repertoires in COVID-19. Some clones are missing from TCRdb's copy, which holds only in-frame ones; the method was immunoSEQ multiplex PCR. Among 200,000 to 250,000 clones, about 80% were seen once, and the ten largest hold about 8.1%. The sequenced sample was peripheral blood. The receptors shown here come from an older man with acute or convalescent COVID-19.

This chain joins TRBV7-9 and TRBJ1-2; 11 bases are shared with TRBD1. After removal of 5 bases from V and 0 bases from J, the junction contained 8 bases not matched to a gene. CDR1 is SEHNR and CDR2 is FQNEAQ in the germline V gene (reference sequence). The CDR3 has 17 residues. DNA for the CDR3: TGTGCCAGCAGCCCCTCCGGGACAGGGGGTACTAACTATGGCTACACCTTC. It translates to CASSPSGTGGTNYGYTF.

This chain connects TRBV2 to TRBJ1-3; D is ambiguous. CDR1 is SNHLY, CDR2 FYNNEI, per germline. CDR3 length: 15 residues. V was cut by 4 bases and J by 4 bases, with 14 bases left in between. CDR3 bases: TGTGCCAGCAGTGGGGCGGCAGAGGGAGGAAACACCATATATTTT. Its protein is CASSGAAEGGNTIYF.

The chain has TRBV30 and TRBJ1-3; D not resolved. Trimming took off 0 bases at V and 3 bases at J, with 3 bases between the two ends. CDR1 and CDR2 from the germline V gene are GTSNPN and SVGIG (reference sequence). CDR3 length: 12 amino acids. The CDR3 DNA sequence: TGTGCCTGGAGTGTACTTGGAAACACCATATATTTT. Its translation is CAWSVLGNTIYF.

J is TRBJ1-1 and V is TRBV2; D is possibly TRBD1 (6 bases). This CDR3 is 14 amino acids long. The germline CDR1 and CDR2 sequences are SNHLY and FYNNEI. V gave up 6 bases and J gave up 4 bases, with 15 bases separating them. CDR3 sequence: CASSQGNWGTEAFF. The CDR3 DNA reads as TGTGCCAGCAGCCAGGGGAACTGGGGCACTGAAGCTTTCTTT.

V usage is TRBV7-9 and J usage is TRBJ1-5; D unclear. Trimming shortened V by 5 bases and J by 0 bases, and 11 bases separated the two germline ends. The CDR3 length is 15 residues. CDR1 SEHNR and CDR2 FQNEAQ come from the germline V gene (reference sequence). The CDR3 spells CASSPGLSSNQPQHF. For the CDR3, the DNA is TGTGCCAGCAGCCCAGGCCTTAGTAGCAATCAGCCCCAGCATTTT.

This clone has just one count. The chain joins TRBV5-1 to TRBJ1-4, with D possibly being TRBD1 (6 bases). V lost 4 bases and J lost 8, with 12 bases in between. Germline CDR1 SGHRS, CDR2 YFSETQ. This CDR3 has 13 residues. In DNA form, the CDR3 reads TGCGCCAGCAGCCAGGACAGTAGGGAAAAACTGTTTTTT. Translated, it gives CASSQDSREKLFF.

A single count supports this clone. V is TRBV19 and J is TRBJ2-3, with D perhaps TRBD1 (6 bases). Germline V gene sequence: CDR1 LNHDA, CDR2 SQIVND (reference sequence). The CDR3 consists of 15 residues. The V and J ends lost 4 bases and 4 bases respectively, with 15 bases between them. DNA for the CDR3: TGTGCCAGTAGTACTCAACAGGGACGGGCAGATACGCAGTATTTT. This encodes CASSTQQGRADTQYF.

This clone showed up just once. The CDR3 region has the DNA TGTGCCAGCAGCTTAAGAGGACAGGGGATAGCCAAAAACATTCAGTACTTC. It codes for CASSLRGQGIAKNIQYF. The chain employs TRBV7-2 and TRBJ2-4, with 9 bases aligning to TRBD1. The V gene end was trimmed by 2 bases and the J gene end by 0 bases; junction bases not matched to a gene: 5. The CDR3 is 17 residues long. The V gene's germline CDR1 is SGHTA and CDR2 FQGNSA. Filled out from reference TRBV7-2 and TRBJ2-4, the complete variable domain reads GAGVSQSPSNKVTEKGKDVELRCDPISGHTALYWYRQSLGQGLEFLIYFQGNSAPDKSGLPSDRFSAERTGGSVSTLTIQRTQQEDSAVYLCASSLRGQGIAKNIQYFGAGTRLSVL.

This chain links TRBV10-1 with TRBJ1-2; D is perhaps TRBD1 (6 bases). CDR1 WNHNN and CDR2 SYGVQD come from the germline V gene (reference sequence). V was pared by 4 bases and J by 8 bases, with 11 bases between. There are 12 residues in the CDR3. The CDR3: CASSGQERGYTF. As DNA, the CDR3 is TGCGCCAGCAGTGGACAGGAGCGGGGCTACACCTTC.

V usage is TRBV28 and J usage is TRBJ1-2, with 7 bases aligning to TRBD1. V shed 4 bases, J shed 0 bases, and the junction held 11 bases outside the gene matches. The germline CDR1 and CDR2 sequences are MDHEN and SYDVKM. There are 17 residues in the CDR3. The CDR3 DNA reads TGTGCCAGCAGTTCGCCTACAGGGGCCGAAGCTAACTATGGCTACACCTTC. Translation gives CASSSPTGAEANYGYTF.

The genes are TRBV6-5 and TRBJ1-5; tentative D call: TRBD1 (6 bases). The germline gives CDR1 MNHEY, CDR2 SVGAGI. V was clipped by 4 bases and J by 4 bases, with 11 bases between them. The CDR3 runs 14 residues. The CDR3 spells CASSLRQANQPQHF. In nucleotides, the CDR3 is TGTGCCAGCAGTTTGCGACAGGCTAATCAGCCCCAGCATTTT.

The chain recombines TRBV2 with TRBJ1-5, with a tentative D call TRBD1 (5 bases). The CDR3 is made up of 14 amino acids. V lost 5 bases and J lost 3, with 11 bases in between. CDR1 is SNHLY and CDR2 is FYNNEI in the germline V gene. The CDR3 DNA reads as TGTGCCAGCAGTTCGCGACAGTTCAATCAGCCCCAGCATTTT. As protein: CASSSRQFNQPQHF.

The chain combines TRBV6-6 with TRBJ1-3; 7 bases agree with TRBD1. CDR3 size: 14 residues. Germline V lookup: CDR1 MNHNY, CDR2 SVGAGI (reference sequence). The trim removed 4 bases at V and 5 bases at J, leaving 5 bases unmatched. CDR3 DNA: TGTGCCAGCAGTTCCACAGGGGCGAGAAACACCATATATTTT. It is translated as CASSSTGARNTIYF.

This CDR3 is CSASRTLAGGPFDEQFF. The CDR3 coding sequence is TGCAGTGCTAGTAGGACCCTAGCGGGAGGACCGTTCGATGAGCAGTTCTTC. The chain uses TRBV20-1 and TRBJ2-1, with TRBD2 matching 11 bases. Losses at the gene ends were 3 bases for V and 8 bases for J; bases not matched to a gene: 15. CDR1 DFQATT and CDR2 SNEGSKA come from the germline V gene (reference sequence). The CDR3 loop spans 17 amino acids.

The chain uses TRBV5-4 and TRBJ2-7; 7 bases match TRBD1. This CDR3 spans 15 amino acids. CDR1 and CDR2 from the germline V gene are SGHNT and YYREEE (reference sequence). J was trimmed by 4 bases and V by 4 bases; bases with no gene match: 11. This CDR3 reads CASSLRQGIRYEQYF. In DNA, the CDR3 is TGTGCCAGCAGCCTCCGACAGGGAATTCGTTACGAGCAGTACTTC.

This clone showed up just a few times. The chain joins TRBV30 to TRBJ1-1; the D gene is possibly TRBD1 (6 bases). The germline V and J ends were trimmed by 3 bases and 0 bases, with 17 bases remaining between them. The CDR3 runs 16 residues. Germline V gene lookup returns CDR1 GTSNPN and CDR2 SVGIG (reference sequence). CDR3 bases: TGTGCCTGGAGGGGGGGGGCGCTTGCCATGAACACTGAAGCTTTCTTT. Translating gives CAWRGGALAMNTEAFF.

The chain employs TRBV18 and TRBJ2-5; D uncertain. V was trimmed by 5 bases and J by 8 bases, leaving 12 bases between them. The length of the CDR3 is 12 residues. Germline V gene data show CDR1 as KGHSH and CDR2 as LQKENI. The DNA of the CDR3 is TGTGCCAGCTCATCCGCTGGTAGAACCCAGTACTTC. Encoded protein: CASSSAGRTQYF.

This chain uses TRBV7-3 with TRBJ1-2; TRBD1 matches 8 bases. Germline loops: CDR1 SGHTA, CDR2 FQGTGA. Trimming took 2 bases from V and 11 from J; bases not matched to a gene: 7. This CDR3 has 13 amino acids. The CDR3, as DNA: TGTGCCAGCAGCTTATGGACAGGGATTGGATACACCTTC. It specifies CASSLWTGIGYTF.

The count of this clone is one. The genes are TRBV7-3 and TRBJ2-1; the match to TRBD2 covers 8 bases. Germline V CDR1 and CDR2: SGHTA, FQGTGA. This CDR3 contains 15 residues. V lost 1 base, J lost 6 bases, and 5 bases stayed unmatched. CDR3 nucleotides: TGTGCCAGCAGCTTAAGTAGCGGGACGGTCAATGAGCAGTTCTTC. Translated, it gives CASSLSSGTVNEQFF.

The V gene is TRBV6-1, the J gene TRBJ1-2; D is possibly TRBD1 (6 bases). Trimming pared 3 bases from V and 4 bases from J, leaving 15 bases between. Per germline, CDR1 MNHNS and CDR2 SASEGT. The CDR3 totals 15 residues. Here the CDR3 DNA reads TGTGCCAGCAGTGATCGGACAGCTAATTTCTATGGCTACACCTTC. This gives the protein CASSDRTANFYGYTF.

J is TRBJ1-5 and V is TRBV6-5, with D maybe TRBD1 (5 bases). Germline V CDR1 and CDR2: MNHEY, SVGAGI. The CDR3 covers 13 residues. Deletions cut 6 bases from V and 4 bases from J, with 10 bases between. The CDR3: CASRRGGNQPQHF. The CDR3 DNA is TGTGCCAGCAGGAGGGGAGGGAATCAGCCCCAGCATTTT.

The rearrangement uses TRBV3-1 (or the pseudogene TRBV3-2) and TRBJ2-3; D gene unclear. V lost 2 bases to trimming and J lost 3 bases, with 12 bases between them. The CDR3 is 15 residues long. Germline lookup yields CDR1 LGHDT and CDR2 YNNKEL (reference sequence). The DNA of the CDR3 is TGTGCCAGCAGCCAAATGGTAGCTCGGACAGATACGCAGTATTTT. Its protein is CASSQMVARTDTQYF.